The sequence of this TCR beta chain was determined in a study of vaccination and CD4 T cells after COVID-19. Points from the study as a whole: Reactive clone data from convalescent patients indicated a median of 86.3% appearing only post-vaccination. Nearly all convalescent vaccine-specific clones, 304 of 307, recognized only SARS-CoV-2 spike.

This clonotype turned up a few times. What it recognizes is unknown. With the Oncomine TCR Beta short-read assay, DNA from cultured CD4+ T cells was sequenced. TCRdb analysed the PCR reads with MiXCR anew, one entry per CDR3 protein. The table lists around 20,000 distinct CDR3 sequences, around 45% of them singletons. Treatment here: approximately nine-day PBMC culture with coronavirus spike peptide pools or control peptides (ViraFEST assay). ViraFEST used peptide pools to expand antigen-specific T cells and subsequently sequenced their TCRs. With 6 bases removed from V and 3 bases from J, the gap between germline ends came to 17 bases. CDR3 length: 16 amino acids. Germline values: CDR1 MNHNS, CDR2 SASEGT.

The sequencing input was CD4+ T cells from blood, cultured in vitro. V and J are TRBV6-1 and TRBJ1-4; D may be TRBD1 (5 bases). This TCR was recovered from a human donor who had recovered from COVID-19. The CDR3 sequence is CASSLRGRMANEKLFF. In nucleotides, the CDR3 is TGTGCCAGCAGCCTCCGGGGACGGATGGCTAATGAAAAACTGTTTTTT.